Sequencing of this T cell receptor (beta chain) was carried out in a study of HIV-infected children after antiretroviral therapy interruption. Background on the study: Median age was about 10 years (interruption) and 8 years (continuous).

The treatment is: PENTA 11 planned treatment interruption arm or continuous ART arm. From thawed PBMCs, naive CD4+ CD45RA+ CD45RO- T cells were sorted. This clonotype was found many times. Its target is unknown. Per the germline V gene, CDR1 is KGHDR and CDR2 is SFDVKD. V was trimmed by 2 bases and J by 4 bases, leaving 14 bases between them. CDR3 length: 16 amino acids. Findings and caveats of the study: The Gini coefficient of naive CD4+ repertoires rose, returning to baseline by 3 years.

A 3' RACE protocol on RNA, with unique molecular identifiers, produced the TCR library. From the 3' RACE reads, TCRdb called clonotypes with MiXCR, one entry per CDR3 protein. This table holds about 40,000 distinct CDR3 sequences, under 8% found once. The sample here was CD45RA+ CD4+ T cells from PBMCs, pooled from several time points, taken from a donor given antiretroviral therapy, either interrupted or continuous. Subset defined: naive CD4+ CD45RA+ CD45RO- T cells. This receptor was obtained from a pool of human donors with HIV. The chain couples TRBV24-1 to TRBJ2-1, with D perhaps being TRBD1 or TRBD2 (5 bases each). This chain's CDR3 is CATSDSRGRNYNEQFF. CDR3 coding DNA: TGTGCCACCAGTGATTCCCGGGGCCGGAATTACAATGAGCAGTTCTTC.